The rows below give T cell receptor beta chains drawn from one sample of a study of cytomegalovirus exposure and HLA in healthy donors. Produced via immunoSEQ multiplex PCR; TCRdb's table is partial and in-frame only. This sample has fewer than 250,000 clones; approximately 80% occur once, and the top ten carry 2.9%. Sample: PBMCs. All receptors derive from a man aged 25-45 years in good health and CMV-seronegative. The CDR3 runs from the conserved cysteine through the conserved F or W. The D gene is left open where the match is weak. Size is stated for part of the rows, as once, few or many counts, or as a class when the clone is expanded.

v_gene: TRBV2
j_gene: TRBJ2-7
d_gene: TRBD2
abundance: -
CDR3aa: CASSEASGSYEQYF
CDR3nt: TGTGCCAGCAGTGAGGCTAGCGGCTCCTACGAGCAGTACTTC

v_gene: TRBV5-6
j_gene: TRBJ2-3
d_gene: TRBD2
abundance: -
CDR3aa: CASTPWGGTDTQYF
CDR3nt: TGTGCCAGCACTCCCTGGGGGGGGACAGATACGCAGTATTTT

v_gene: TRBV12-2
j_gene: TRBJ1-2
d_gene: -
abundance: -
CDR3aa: CASRLAYRGRGYGYTF
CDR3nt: TGTGCAAGTCGCTTAGCCTACAGGGGGCGCGGGTATGGCTACACCTTC

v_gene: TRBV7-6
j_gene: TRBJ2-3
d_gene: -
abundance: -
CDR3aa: CASSSDRRADTQYF
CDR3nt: TGTGCCAGCAGCTCGGACAGAAGGGCAGATACGCAGTATTTT

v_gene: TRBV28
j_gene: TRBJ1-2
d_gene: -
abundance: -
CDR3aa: CASSLRGYGGYTF
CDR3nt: TGTGCCAGCAGTTTACGGGGTTATGGCGGCTACACCTTC

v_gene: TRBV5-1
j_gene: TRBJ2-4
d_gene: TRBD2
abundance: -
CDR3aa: CASSLGQLAGVAKNIQYF
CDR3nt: TGCGCCAGCAGCTTGGGGCAACTAGCGGGGGTAGCCAAAAACATTCAGTACTTC

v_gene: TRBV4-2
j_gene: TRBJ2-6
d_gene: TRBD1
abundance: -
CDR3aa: CASSRAQGATSGANVLTF
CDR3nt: TGTGCCAGCAGCCGAGCGCAGGGGGCCACCTCTGGGGCCAACGTCCTGACTTTC

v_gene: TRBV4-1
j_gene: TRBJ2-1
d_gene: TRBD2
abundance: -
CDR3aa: CASSAFPNLAGFYNEQFF
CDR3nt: TGCGCCAGCAGCGCTTTTCCTAATCTAGCGGGCTTCTACAATGAGCAGTTCTTC

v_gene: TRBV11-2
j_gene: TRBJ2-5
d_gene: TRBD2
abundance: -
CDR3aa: CASSPTGTRVLETQYF
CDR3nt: TGTGCCAGCAGCCCGACCGGGACTAGAGTCCTAGAGACCCAGTACTTC

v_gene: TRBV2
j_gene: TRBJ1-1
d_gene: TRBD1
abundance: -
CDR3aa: CASSPVRDRGQLAFF
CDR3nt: TGTGCCAGCAGTCCAGTCCGGGACAGGGGGCAATTAGCTTTCTTT

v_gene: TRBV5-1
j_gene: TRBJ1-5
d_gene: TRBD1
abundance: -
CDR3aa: CASSLGQGGNQPQHF
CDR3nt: TGCGCCAGCAGCTTGGGACAGGGGGGAAACCAGCCCCAGCATTTT

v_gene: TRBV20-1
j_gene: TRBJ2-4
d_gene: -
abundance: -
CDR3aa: CSATTDRFRDF
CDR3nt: TGCAGTGCAACAACCGACAGGTTTAGGGACTTC

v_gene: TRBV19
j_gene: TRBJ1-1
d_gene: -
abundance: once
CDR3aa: CASSARLGLLGTEAFF
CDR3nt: TGTGCCAGTAGTGCCAGACTCGGATTGTTGGGCACTGAAGCTTTCTTT

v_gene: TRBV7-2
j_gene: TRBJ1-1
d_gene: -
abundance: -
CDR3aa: CASSYVRMNTEAFF
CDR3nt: TGTGCCAGCAGCTACGTTAGAATGAACACTGAAGCTTTCTTT

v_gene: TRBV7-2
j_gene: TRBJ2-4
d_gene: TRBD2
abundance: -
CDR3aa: CASSLTGGVGNIQYF
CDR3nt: TGTGCCAGCAGCTTAACGGGGGGGGTGGGAAACATTCAGTACTTC

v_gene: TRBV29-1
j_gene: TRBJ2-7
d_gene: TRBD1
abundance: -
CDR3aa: CSVERQGSYEQYF
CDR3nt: TGCAGCGTTGAAAGACAGGGTTCCTACGAGCAGTACTTC

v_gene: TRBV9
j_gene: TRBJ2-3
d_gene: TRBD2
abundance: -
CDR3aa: CASSVEASGGLDTQYF
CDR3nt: TGTGCCAGCAGCGTAGAGGCTAGCGGGGGGTTAGATACGCAGTATTTT

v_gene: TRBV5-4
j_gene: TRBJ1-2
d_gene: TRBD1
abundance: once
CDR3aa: CASSKAGTGINGYTF
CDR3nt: TGTGCCAGCAGCAAGGCCGGGACAGGGATAAATGGCTACACCTTC

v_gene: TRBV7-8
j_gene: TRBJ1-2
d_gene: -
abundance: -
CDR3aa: CASTPHTNYGYTF
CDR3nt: TGTGCCAGCACCCCGCACACTAACTATGGCTACACCTTC

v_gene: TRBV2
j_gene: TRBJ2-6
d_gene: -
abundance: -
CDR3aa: CASNPGDRSGASVLTF
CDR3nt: TGTGCCAGCAACCCTGGAGATCGGTCTGGGGCCAGCGTCCTGACTTTC

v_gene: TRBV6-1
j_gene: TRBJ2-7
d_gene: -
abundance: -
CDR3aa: CASKEVGEQYF
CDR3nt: TGTGCCAGCAAAGAGGTCGGGGAGCAGTACTTC

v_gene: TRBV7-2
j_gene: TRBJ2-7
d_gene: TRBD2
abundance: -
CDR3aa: CASSSQATSGVSIYEQYF
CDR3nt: TGTGCCAGCAGCTCCCAGGCCACTAGCGGGGTGTCAATCTACGAGCAGTACTTC

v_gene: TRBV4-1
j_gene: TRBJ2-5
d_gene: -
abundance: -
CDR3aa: CASSQDTGPWETQYF
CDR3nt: TGCGCCAGCAGCCAAGATACAGGGCCGTGGGAGACCCAGTACTTC

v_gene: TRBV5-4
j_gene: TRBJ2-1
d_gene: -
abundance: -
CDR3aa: CASSPTDYRVSNEQFF
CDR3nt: TGTGCCAGCAGCCCTACCGACTACAGGGTTAGCAATGAGCAGTTCTTC

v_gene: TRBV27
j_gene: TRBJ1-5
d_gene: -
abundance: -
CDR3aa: CASSFGQGSDQPQHF
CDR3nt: TGTGCCAGCAGTTTCGGCCAGGGATCTGATCAGCCCCAGCATTTT

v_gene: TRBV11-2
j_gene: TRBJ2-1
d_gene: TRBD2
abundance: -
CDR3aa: CASSLTSGGSYNEQFF
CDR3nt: TGTGCCAGCAGCTTAACTAGCGGGGGGTCCTACAATGAGCAGTTCTTC

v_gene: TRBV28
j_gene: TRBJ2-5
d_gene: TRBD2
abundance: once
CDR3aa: CASSLKGGGRQETQYF
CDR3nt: TGTGCCAGCAGTTTAAAGGGCGGGGGGCGCCAGGAGACCCAGTACTTC

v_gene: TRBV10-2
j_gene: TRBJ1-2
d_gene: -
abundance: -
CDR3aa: CASSRGDGYTF
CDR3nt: TGCGCCAGCAGCAGGGGAGATGGCTACACCTTC

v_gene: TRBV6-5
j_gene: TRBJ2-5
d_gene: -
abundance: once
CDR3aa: CASSYSTGLQTQYF
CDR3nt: TGTGCCAGCAGTTACTCGACGGGTCTGCAGACCCAGTACTTC

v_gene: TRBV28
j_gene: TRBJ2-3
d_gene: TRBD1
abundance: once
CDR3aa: CASSLGQGTDTQYF
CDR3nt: TGTGCCAGCAGTTTGGGACAGGGCACAGATACGCAGTATTTT

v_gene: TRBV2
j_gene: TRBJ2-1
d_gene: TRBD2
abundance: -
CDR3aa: CASSGGLAGVAEQFF
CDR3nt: TGTGCCAGCAGTGGGGGACTAGCGGGGGTTGCTGAGCAGTTCTTC

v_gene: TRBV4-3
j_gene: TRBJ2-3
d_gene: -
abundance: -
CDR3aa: CASSQDGRGTDTQYF
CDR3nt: TGCGCCAGCAGCCAAGATGGACGGGGAACAGATACGCAGTATTTT

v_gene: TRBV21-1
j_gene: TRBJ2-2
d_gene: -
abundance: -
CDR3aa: CASSKKDSCGELFF
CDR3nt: TGTGCCAGCAGCAAAAAAGATAGTTGCGGGGAGCTGTTTTTT

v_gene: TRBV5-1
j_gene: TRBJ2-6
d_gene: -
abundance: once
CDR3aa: CASSPEAGANVLTF
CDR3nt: TGCGCCAGCTCGCCCGAGGCCGGGGCCAACGTCCTGACTTTC

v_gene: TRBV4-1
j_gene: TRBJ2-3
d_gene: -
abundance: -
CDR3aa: CASSQVTVTDTQYF
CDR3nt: TGCGCCAGCAGCCAAGTGACAGTCACAGATACGCAGTATTTT

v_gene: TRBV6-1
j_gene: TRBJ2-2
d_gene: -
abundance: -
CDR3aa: CASSETTGSGELFF
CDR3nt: TGTGCCAGCAGTGAAACGACGGGGTCCGGGGAGCTGTTTTTT

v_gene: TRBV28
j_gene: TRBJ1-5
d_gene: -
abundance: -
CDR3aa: CASRIKRKDQPQHF
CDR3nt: TGTGCCAGCAGGATTAAGCGGAAGGATCAGCCCCAGCATTTT

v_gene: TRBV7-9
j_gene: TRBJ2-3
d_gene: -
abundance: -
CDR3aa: CASSFLGQGFTDTQYF
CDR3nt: TGTGCCAGCAGCTTTTTGGGCCAGGGGTTCACAGATACGCAGTATTTT

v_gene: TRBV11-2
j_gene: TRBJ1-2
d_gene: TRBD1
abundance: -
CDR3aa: CASSLGQGAIRYGYTF
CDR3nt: TGTGCCAGCAGCCTGGGACAGGGGGCAATAAGATATGGCTACACCTTC

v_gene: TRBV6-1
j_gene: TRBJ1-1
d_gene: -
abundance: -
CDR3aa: CASSEPGATAEAFF
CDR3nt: TGTGCCAGCAGTGAACCAGGGGCTACTGCTGAAGCTTTCTTT

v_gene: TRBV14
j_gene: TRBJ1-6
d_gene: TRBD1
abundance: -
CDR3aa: CASSQQQGAKPLSPLHF
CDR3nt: TGTGCCAGCAGCCAGCAACAGGGGGCCAAACCCTTGTCGCCCCTCCACTTT

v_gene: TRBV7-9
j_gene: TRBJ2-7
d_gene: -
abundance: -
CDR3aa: CASGQGLLEGHEQYF
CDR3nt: TGTGCCAGCGGCCAGGGGTTGCTTGAGGGGCACGAGCAGTACTTC

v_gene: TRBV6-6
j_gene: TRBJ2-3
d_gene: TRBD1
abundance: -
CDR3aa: CASTKGQGGTDTQYF
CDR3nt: TGTGCCAGCACCAAAGGACAGGGGGGCACAGATACGCAGTATTTT

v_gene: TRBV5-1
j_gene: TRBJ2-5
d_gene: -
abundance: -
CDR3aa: CASSLGTGWETQYF
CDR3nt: TGCGCCAGCAGCTTGGGGACTGGGTGGGAGACCCAGTACTTC

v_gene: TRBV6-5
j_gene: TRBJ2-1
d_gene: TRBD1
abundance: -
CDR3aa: CASSYSWTGLNEQFF
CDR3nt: TGTGCCAGCAGTTACTCTTGGACAGGGTTGAATGAGCAGTTCTTC

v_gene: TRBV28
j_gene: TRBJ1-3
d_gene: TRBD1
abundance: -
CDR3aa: CASSLDRVTGNTIYF
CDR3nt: TGTGCCAGCAGTTTGGACAGGGTGACTGGAAACACCATATATTTT

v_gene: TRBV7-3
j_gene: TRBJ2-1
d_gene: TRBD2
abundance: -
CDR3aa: CASSLNGGGNAYNEQFF
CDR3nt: TGTGCCAGCAGCTTAAATGGCGGGGGTAACGCCTACAATGAGCAGTTCTTC

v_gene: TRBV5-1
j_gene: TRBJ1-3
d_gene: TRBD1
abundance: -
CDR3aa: CASSLAVTGTRERNTIYF
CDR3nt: TGCGCCAGCAGCTTGGCCGTGACAGGGACTCGGGAAAGAAACACCATATATTTT

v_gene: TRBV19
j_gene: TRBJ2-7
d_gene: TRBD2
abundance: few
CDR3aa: CASSIGGGTVSYEQYF
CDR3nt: TGTGCCAGTAGTATAGGGGGAGGGACGGTCTCCTACGAGCAGTACTTC

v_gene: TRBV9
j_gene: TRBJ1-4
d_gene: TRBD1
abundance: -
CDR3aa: CASSALGTGNEKLFF
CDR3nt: TGTGCCAGCAGCGCCCTCGGGACAGGGAATGAAAAACTGTTTTTT

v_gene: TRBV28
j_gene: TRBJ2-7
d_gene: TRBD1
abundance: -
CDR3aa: CASSYPLGQGSYEQYF
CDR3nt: TGTGCCAGCAGTTACCCCCTCGGACAGGGCTCCTACGAGCAGTACTTC